This T cell receptor beta chain is from a study of beta chain features in type 1 diabetes. Every bit of the isolated RNA underwent reverse transcription, so sequencing read expressed TCRB transcripts. Profiling relied on immunoSEQ multiplex PCR, and the TCRdb table lists in-frame clones only, not all of them. The sample lists about 470,000 clones; 30% were seen once. Unmatched junction bases numbered 10, after V lost 6 bases and J lost 0 bases. The CDR3 covers 16 residues. Germline CDR1 SGHDN, CDR2 FVKESK. The sequenced sample was naive CD4+ T cells from blood. This chain links TRBV14 with TRBJ2-7; 8 bases match TRBD2. This receptor was taken from a man younger than 30 in good health. CDR3 DNA: TGTGCCAGCAGTCCCGGCCCGGGACTAGTCTCCTACGAGCAGTACTTC. Translating gives CASSPGPGLVSYEQYF. The entire variable domain, with the rest obtained from reference TRBV14 and TRBJ2-7, is as follows: EAGVTQFPSHSVIEKGQTVTLRCDPISGHDNLYWYRRVMGKEIKFLLHFVKESKQDESGMPNNRFLAERTGGTYSTLKVQPAELEDSGVYFCASSPGPGLVSYEQYFGPGTRLTVT.